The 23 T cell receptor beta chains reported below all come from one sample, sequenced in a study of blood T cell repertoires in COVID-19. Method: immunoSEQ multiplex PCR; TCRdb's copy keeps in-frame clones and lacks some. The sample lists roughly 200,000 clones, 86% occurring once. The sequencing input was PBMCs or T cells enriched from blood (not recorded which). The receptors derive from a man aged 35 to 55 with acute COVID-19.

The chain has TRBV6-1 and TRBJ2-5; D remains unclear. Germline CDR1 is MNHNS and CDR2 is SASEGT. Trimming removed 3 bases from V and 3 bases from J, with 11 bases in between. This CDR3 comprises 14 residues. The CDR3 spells CASSDPGLEETQYF. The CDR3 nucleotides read TGTGCCAGCAGTGACCCTGGGCTGGAAGAGACCCAGTACTTC.

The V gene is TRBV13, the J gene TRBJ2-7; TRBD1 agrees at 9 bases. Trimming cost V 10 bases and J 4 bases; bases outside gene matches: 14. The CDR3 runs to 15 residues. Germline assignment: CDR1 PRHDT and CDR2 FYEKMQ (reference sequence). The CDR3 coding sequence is TGTGCCACCGATAAAATGGAGGACAGGGGATACGAGCAGTACTTC. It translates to CATDKMEDRGYEQYF.

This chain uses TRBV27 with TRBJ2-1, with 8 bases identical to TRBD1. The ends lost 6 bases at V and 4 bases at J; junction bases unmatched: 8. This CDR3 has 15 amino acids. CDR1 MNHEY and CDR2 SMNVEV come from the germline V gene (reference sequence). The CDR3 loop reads CASSPGTGSYNEQFF. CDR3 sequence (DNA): TGTGCCAGCAGCCCTGGGACAGGCTCTTACAATGAGCAGTTCTTC.

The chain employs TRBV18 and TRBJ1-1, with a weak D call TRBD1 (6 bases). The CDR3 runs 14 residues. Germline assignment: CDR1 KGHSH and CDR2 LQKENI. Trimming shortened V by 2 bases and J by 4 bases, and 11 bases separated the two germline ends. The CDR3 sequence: CASSPGGAGTEAFF. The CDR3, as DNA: TGTGCCAGCTCACCAGGGGGCGCGGGCACTGAAGCTTTCTTT.

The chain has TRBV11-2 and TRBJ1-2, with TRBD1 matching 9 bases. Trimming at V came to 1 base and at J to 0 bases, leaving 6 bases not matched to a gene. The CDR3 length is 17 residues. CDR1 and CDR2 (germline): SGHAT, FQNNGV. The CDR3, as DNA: TGTGCCAGCAGCTTAGTAGGGGGACAGGGAGCTAACTATGGCTACACCTTC. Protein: CASSLVGGQGANYGYTF. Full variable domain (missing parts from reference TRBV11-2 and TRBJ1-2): EAGVAQSPRYKIIEKRQSVAFWCNPISGHATLYWYQQILGQGPKLLIQFQNNGVVDDSQLPKDRFSAERLKGVDSTLKIQPAKLEDSAVYLCASSLVGGQGANYGYTFGSGTRLTVV.

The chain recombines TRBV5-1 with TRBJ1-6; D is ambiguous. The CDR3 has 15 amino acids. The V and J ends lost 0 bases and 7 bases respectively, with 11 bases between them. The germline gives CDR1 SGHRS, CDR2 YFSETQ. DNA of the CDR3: TGCGCCAGCAGCTTGGGTTGGGCCGCCAATTCACCCCTCCACTTT. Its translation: CASSLGWAANSPLHF.

This CDR3 is CASTKTGAGTQYF. CDR3 DNA: TGTGCCAGCACTAAGACAGGGGCAGGTACGCAGTATTTT. The V gene is TRBV28, the J gene TRBJ2-3; 8 bases are a match to TRBD1. This CDR3 region has 13 residues. CDR1 and CDR2 (germline): MDHEN, SYDVKM. Trimming at V came to 7 bases and at J to 8 bases, leaving 8 bases not matched to a gene.

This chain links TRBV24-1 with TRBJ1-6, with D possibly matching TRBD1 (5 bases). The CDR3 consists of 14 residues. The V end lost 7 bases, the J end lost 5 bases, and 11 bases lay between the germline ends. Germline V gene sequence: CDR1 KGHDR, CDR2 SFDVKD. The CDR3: CATSATANNSPLHF. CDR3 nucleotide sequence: TGTGCCACCAGCGCGACAGCTAATAATTCACCCCTCCACTTT.

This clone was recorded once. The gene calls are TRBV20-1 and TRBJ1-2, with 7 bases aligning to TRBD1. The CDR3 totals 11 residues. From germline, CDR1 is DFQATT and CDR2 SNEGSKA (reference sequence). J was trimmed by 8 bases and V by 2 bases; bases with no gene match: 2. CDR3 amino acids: CSARQGEGYTF. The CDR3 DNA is TGCAGTGCTAGACAGGGGGAAGGCTACACCTTC.

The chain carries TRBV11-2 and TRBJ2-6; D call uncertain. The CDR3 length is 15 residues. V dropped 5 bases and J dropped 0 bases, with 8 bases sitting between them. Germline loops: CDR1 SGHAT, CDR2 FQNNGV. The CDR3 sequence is CASSQSSSGANVLTF. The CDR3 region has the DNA TGTGCCAGCAGCCAATCCAGCTCTGGGGCCAACGTCCTGACTTTC.

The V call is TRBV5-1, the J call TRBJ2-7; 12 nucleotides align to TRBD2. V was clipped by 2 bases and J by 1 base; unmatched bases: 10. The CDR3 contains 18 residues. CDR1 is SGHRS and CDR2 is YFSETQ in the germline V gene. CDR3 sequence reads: CASSFRLRTSGASYEQYF. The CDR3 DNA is TGCGCCAGCAGCTTCCGGTTGAGGACTAGCGGGGCATCCTACGAGCAGTACTTC.

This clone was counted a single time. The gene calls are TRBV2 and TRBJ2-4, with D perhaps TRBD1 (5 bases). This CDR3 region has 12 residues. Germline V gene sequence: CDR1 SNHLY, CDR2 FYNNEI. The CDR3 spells CVTAGAKNIQYF. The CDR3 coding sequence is TGTGTCACGGCAGGGGCCAAAAACATTCAGTACTTC.

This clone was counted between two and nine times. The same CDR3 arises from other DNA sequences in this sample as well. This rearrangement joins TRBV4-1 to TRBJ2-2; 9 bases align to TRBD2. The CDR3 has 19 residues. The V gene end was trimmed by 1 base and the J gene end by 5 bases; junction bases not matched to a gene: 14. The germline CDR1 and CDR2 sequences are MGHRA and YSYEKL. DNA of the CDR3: TGCGCCAGCAGCCAAGTTGTCGCGGGAGGGGGGCGAGGGACCGGGGAGCTGTTTTTT. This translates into CASSQVVAGGGRGTGELFF.

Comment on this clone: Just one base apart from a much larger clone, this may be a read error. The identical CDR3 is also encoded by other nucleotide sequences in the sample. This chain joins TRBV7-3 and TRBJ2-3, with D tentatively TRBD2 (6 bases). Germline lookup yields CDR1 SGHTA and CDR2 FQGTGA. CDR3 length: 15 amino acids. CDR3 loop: CASSPLSGTTDTQYF. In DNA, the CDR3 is TGTGCCAGCAGCCCCCTTAGCGGCACCACAGATACGCAATATTTT.

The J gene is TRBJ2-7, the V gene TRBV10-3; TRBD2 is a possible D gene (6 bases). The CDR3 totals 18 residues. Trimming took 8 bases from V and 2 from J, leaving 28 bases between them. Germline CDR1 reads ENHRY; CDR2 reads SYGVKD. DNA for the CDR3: TGTGCCATCGTCCCTCGGGCTAGCGAGAAGGGTCGACCCTACGAGCAGTACTTC. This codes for CAIVPRASEKGRPYEQYF.

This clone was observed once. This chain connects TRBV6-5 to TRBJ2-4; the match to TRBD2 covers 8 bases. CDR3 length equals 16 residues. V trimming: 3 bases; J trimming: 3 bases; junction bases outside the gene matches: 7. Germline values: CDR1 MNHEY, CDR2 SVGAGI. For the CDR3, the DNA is TGTGCCAGCAGTTATTGGGCGGGAGGAGTCAAAAACATTCAGTACTTC. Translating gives CASSYWAGGVKNIQYF.

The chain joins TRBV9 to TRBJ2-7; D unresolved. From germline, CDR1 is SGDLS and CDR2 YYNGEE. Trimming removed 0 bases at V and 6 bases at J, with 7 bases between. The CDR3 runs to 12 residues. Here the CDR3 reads CASSVGDSEQYF. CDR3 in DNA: TGTGCCAGCAGCGTAGGAGATAGCGAGCAGTACTTC.

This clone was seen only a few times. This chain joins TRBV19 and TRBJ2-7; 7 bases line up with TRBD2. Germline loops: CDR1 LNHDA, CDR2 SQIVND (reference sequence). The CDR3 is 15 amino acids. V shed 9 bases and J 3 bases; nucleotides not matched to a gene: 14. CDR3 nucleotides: TGTGCCAGCGCTGCGGGGGAAGGGGACCTCTACGAGCAGTACTTC. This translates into CASAAGEGDLYEQYF.

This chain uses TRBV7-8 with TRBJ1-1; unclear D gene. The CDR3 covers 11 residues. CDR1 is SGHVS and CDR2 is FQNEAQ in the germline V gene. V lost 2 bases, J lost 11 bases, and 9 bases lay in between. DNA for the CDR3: TGTGCCAGCAGCTTAATGGTGGAGGCTTTCTTT. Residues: CASSLMVEAFF.

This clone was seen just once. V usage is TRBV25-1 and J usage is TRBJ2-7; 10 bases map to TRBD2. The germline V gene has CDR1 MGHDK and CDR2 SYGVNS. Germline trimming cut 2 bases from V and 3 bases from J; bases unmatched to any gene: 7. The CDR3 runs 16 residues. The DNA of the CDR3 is TGTGCCAGCAGTGAAGGCCTAGCGGGAGCATTCTACGAGCAGTACTTC. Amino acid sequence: CASSEGLAGAFYEQYF.

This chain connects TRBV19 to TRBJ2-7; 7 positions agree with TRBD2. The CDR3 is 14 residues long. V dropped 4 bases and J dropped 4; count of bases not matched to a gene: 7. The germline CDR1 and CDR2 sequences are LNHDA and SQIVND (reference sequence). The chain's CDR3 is CASSRGLDRYEQYF. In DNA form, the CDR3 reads TGTGCCAGTAGTAGAGGACTAGACCGATACGAGCAGTACTTC.

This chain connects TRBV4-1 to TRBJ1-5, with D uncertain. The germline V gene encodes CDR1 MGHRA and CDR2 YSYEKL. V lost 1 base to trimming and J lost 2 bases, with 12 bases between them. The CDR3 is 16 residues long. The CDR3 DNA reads TGCGCCAGCAGCCAAGCTTTAACTCTCGGCAATCAGCCCCAGCATTTT. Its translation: CASSQALTLGNQPQHF.

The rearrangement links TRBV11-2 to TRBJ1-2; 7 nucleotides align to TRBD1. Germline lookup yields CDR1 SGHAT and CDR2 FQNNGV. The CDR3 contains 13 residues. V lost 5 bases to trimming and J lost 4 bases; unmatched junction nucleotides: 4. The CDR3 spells CASSQYRGYGYTF. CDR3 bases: TGTGCCAGCAGCCAATACAGGGGCTATGGCTACACCTTC.